This T cell receptor beta chain was found in a study of blood T cell repertoires in COVID-19. Study-level background: The samples span acute and convalescent COVID-19 from the United States, Italy and Spain. The analysed material was cDNA or gDNA that came from T cells, B-cell-depleted T cells, or PBMCs.

Per the original data handling: Scientists estimated how many nucleated cells there were by amplifying reference gene primers. The method was immunoSEQ multiplex PCR; TCRdb's version includes in-frame clones alone and lacks a portion of them. V and J calls and clone size are given by that table; D and trimming were obtained from the DNA. This table holds around 130,000 clones, roughly 80% found once. Trimming took off 5 bases at V and 0 bases at J, with 12 bases between the two ends. From germline, CDR1 is SGHRS and CDR2 YFSETQ. The length of the CDR3 is 15 residues. The receptor was isolated from an elderly woman with acute or convalescent COVID-19. The chain is built from TRBV5-1 and TRBJ2-1; D is possibly TRBD2 (6 bases). Sequencing was done on a sample of peripheral blood. The CDR3 sequence is CASSPGVHSYNEQFF. Here the CDR3 DNA reads TGCGCCAGCAGTCCGGGAGTGCACTCCTACAATGAGCAGTTCTTC.